The 2 T cell receptor beta chains listed next were all sequenced from one sample in a study of cytomegalovirus exposure and HLA in healthy donors. 13 Jbeta primers and 60 Vbeta primers were used for the PCR. Using immunoSEQ multiplex PCR, the repertoire was profiled, and TCRdb retains in-frame clones only, with some absent. The sample lists 95,000 to 100,000 clones; around four fifths were seen once. Sequenced input: PBMCs. The origin of the receptors is a middle-aged man in good health and CMV-seronegative.

This chain connects TRBV11-3 to TRBJ1-6; no clear D gene. The CDR3 consists of 16 residues. The V gene's germline CDR1 is SGHNT and CDR2 YENEEA. The V and J ends lost 5 bases and 0 bases respectively, with 11 bases between them. The CDR3 nucleotides are TGTGCCAGCAGCCGCGCCGGTAGCTCCTATAATTCACCCCTCCACTTT. Its protein product is CASSRAGSSYNSPLHF. Filled out from reference TRBV11-3 and TRBJ1-6, the complete variable domain reads EAGVVQSPRYKIIEKKQPVAFWCNPISGHNTLYWYLQNLGQGPELLIRYENEEAVDDSQLPKDRFSAERLKGVDSTLKIQPAELGDSAVYLCASSRAGSSYNSPLHFGNGTRLTVT.

The rearrangement uses TRBV30 and TRBJ2-3, with D maybe TRBD1 (5 bases). The CDR3 spans 12 residues. V lost 6 bases, J lost 8 bases, and 15 bases lay in between. CDR1 and CDR2 from the germline V gene are GTSNPN and SVGIG (reference sequence). In DNA form, the CDR3 reads TGTGCCTGCCTGCCCCAGGGCCCTACGCAGTATTTT. Amino acids: CACLPQGPTQYF. The full variable domain, its missing parts supplied by reference TRBV30 and TRBJ2-3, is SQTIHQWPATLVQPVGSPLSLECTVEGTSNPNLYWYRQAAGRGLQLLFYSVGIGQISSEVPQNLSASRPQDRQFILSSKKLLLSDSGFYLCACLPQGPTQYFGPGTRLTVL.